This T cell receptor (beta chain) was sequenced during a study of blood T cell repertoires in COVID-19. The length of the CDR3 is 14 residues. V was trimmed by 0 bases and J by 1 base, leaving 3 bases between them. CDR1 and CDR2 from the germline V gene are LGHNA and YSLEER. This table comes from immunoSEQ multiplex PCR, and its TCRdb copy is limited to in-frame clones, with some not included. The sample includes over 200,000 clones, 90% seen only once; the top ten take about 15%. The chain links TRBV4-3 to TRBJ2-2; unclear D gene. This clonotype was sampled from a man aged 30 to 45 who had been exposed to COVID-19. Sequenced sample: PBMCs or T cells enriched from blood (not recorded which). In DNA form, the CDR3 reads TGCGCCAGCAGCCAAGAGCGGAACACCGGGGAGCTGTTTTTT. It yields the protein CASSQERNTGELFF.